The source of this T cell receptor beta chain is a study of T cells in Graves' hyperthyroidism and ophthalmopathy. Study-wide findings and caveats: A model using 13 V-J features told ophthalmopathy apart from stable hyperthyroidism.

V lost 5 bases and J 3 bases, leaving 19 bases between the germline ends. The germline CDR1 and CDR2 sequences are ENHRY and SYGVKD. CDR3 length: 16 residues. As for this clonotype: Its antigen is not known.

Researchers amplified the TCR beta CDR3 regions from RNA transcripts. HTBI primers were employed in a first-round RT-PCR of the TCR CDR3. TCRdb re-analysed the multiplex PCR reads in MiXCR, keeping a single row per CDR3 protein. The sample consists of around 300,000 distinct CDR3 sequences, roughly 20% of them appearing once. A patient was excluded if there was uncontrolled infection, other autoimmune disease, pregnancy or lactation. The study based diagnoses on clinical symptoms, serum thyroxine and TRAb, thyroid ultrasound and orbital computed tomography. The clonotype originates from a man younger than 40 with Graves' ophthalmopathy. The gene calls are TRBV10-3 and TRBJ1-2; a possible D gene is TRBD1 (5 bases). Sequencing used blood. CDR3 in amino acids: CAISHFGGVYYYGYTF. CDR3 in DNA: TGTGCCATCAGTCACTTCGGGGGGGTTTACTACTATGGCTACACCTTC.